These 3 T cell receptor beta chains were all obtained from the same sample, sequenced in a study of blood T cells in healthy people across ages (dated by TCRdb to the mid-2010s). The method was 5' RACE. Sequencer: Illumina HiSeq 2500. A second PCR of 7 to 11 cycles was performed with a sample-barcoded 5' primer and a J-beta primer mix. The public reads were run again by TCRdb, first through fastp at Q25 and then through MiXCR, and only productive beta chains were kept. All rows with the same CDR3 protein become a single entry with the most common DNA and genes. This sample gives around 1.7 million distinct CDR3 sequences in total; under 30% of them show up just once. The top ten clonotypes cover roughly 8% of the sample. What was sequenced was blood. Receptors originate from a woman in her 30s in good health.

This chain joins TRBV3-1 and TRBJ2-3; TRBD2 agrees at 8 bases. The V gene end was trimmed by 4 bases and the J gene end by 7 bases; junction bases not matched to a gene: 7. The V gene's germline CDR1 is LGHDT and CDR2 YNNKEL (reference sequence). This CDR3 region has 14 residues. The CDR3 DNA follows: TGTGCCAGCAGCCTTTCGGGGGGGCAAAATACGCAGTATTTT. Translated: CASSLSGGQNTQYF.

As regards this clonotype: A much larger clone lies a single base off, so this may be a read error. The V and J genes are TRBV15 and TRBJ2-7; 12 positions match TRBD2. Germline CDR1 reads LNHNV; CDR2 reads YYDKDF (reference sequence). The ends lost 7 bases at V and 7 bases at J; junction bases unmatched: 14. This CDR3 contains 16 residues. The CDR3 reads CATNSSRLAGDWEQYF. In DNA form, the CDR3 reads TGTGCCACCAACAGCTCGCGACTAGCGGGGGATTGGGAGCAGTACTTC.

The genes are TRBV10-1 and TRBJ2-7, with TRBD1 matching 10 bases. The V gene's germline CDR1 is WNHNN and CDR2 SYGVQD (reference sequence). Trimming cost V 6 bases and J 5 bases; bases outside gene matches: 7. The length of the CDR3 is 14 residues. The CDR3 spells CASREGGTGDEQYF. The CDR3 region has the DNA TGCGCCAGCAGGGAGGGGGGGACAGGGGACGAGCAGTACTTC.